This T cell receptor beta chain was captured in a study of blood T cell repertoires in COVID-19. As processed by the authors: Reference gene primer amplification in the assay estimated nucleated cell counts. TCRdb's copy holds only in-frame clones and misses some; the assay was immunoSEQ multiplex PCR. V and J calls and clone size come straight from that table; D and trimming were deduced from the DNA. The sample lists fewer than 55,000 clones, 80% to 85% seen once, with roughly 14% in the top ten. The CDR3 covers 14 residues. The V gene end was trimmed by 3 bases and the J gene end by 6 bases; junction bases not matched to a gene: 3. CDR1 is MRHNA and CDR2 is SNTAGT in the germline V gene.

This sequence originates from a human donor with acute or convalescent COVID-19. The donor label of this sample is uncertain. Sequenced input: peripheral blood. The rearrangement links TRBV6-4 to TRBJ2-1, with 9 bases that match TRBD2. The CDR3 DNA reads as TGTGCCAGCAGTGAGCGGGAGGGAGGCAATGAGCAGTTCTTC. It is translated as CASSEREGGNEQFF.